The clone carrying this T cell receptor (beta chain) showed up many times. This entry is derived from a study of blood T cells in healthy people across ages. Using a J-beta primer mix together with a sample-barcoded 5' primer, a second PCR was run for roughly 6 to 11 cycles. TCRdb reprocessed the 5' RACE reads with MiXCR, giving one entry per CDR3 protein. The table lists roughly 800,000 distinct CDR3 sequences, about 36% of them singletons. J was trimmed by 2 bases and V by 4 bases; bases with no gene match: 3. The CDR3 spans 15 residues. Germline assignment: CDR1 SGDLS and CDR2 YYNGEE. What was sequenced was blood. The chain is built from TRBV9 and TRBJ2-3, with 11 bases that match TRBD2. This receptor was identified in a man aged 18-30 years in good health. CDR3 sequence reads: CASSPSGGNTDTQYF. CDR3 nucleotides: TGTGCCAGCAGCCCTAGCGGGGGGAACACAGATACGCAGTATTTT. The whole variable domain, remainder taken from reference TRBV9 and TRBJ2-3, is DSGVTQTPKHLITATGQRVTLRCSPRSGDLSVYWYQQSLDQGLQFLIQYYNGEERAKGNILERFSAQQFPDLHSELNLSSLELGDSALYFCASSPSGGNTDTQYFGPGTRLTVL.